The 11 T cell receptor beta chains below come from one sample, sequenced in a study of blood T cell repertoires in COVID-19. TCRdb keeps only in-frame clones here, not all; method: immunoSEQ multiplex PCR. This table has 120,000 or so clones, approximately 90% appearing once. Source material: peripheral blood. These receptor sequences come from a man in his forties or fifties with acute or convalescent COVID-19.

The chain carries TRBV13 and TRBJ2-2; D perhaps matches TRBD1 (5 bases). The CDR3 runs to 17 residues. Deletions cut 0 bases from V and 5 bases from J, with 16 bases between. Germline V gives CDR1 PRHDT, CDR2 FYEKMQ (reference sequence). DNA for the CDR3: TGTGCCAGCAGCTTAGGCCGGGCAGGGCGTGAAACCGGGGAGCTGTTTTTT. It yields the protein CASSLGRAGRETGELFF.

V usage is TRBV5-4 and J usage is TRBJ2-7; 8 bases align to TRBD2. Germline-derived CDR1 and CDR2 are SGHNT and YYREEE (reference sequence). The CDR3 runs 13 residues. The J segment lost 3 bases and the V segment lost 9 bases, leaving 8 bases of the junction unmatched. CDR3 in amino acids: CAMTSASGYEQYF. The CDR3 DNA follows: TGTGCCATGACTAGCGCAAGTGGCTACGAGCAGTACTTC.

The rearrangement uses TRBV24-1 and TRBJ2-1, with 9 bases identical to TRBD1. This CDR3 region has 14 residues. Germline V gene data show CDR1 as KGHDR and CDR2 as SFDVKD. J gave up 7 bases and V 8 bases, and 8 bases lay outside the gene matches. For the CDR3, the DNA is TGTGCCACCAACCCCGGGACAGGGACGAATGAGCAGTTCTTC. This codes for CATNPGTGTNEQFF.

The chain carries TRBV19 and TRBJ2-7; 10 nucleotides line up with TRBD2. The CDR3 length is 14 residues. The germline CDR1 and CDR2 sequences are LNHDA and SQIVND (reference sequence). The V gene end was trimmed by 7 bases and the J gene end by 2 bases; junction bases not matched to a gene: 5. The chain's CDR3 is CASTRTSGTYEQYF. As DNA, the CDR3 is TGTGCCAGTACGAGGACTAGCGGTACCTACGAGCAGTACTTC.

This clone was recorded only once. The chain has TRBV7-9 and TRBJ1-1; tentatively, D is TRBD1 (6 bases). Germline CDR1 SEHNR, CDR2 FQNEAQ (reference sequence). The germline V and J ends were trimmed by 5 bases and 0 bases, with 13 bases remaining between them. CDR3 size: 15 residues. CDR3 sequence: CASSGADSMNTEAFF. For the CDR3, the DNA is TGTGCCAGCAGCGGGGCGGACAGTATGAACACTGAAGCTTTCTTT.

The V call is TRBV9, the J call TRBJ1-2; D call uncertain. The germline gives CDR1 SGDLS, CDR2 YYNGEE. The CDR3 totals 15 residues. V lost 0 bases and J lost 0, with 9 bases in between. CDR3 bases: TGTGCCAGCAGCGTAGACAGATACTCTAACTATGGCTACACCTTC. Encoded protein: CASSVDRYSNYGYTF.

The rearrangement joins TRBV12-3 or TRBV12-4 to TRBJ1-2, with no clear D. The CDR3 loop spans 13 amino acids. V gave up 0 bases and J gave up 4 bases, with 6 bases separating them. CDR3 amino acids: CASSLASSYGYTF. The CDR3 DNA sequence: TGTGCCAGCAGTTTAGCTAGTTCCTATGGCTACACCTTC.

This chain joins TRBV11-2 and TRBJ2-1; TRBD1 matches 10 bases. The CDR3 is made up of 13 amino acids. Germline V CDR1 and CDR2: SGHAT, FQNNGV. V was pared by 5 bases and J by 9 bases, with 4 bases of the junction left unmatched. The CDR3 region has the DNA TGTGCCAGCAGCCCGGACAGGGGGACTGAGCAGTTCTTC. Its translation: CASSPDRGTEQFF. Supplemented by reference TRBV11-2 and TRBJ2-1, the full variable domain reads EAGVAQSPRYKIIEKRQSVAFWCNPISGHATLYWYQQILGQGPKLLIQFQNNGVVDDSQLPKDRFSAERLKGVDSTLKIQPAKLEDSAVYLCASSPDRGTEQFFGPGTRLTVL.

The chain carries TRBV5-1 and TRBJ2-1; 11 bases fit TRBD2. The V gene end was trimmed by 4 bases and the J gene end by 6 bases; junction bases not matched to a gene: 6. CDR3 length: 15 residues. Germline CDR1 and CDR2: SGHRS and YFSETQ. The DNA of the CDR3 is TGCGCCAGCAGCCGACTAGCGGGAAATTTCAATGAGCAGTTCTTC. Its translation is CASSRLAGNFNEQFF.

The chain carries TRBV5-1 and TRBJ1-1, with TRBD1 identical over 11 bases. V was clipped by 2 bases and J by 7 bases; unmatched bases: 7. From germline, CDR1 is SGHRS and CDR2 YFSETQ. The CDR3 sequence is 15 residues long. In DNA, the CDR3 is TGCGCCAGCAGCTTTGGTGGACAGGGGGCGAATGAAGCTTTCTTT. Protein: CASSFGGQGANEAFF.

The CDR3 spells CASCGSGYEGGELFF. The CDR3 nucleotides read TGTGCCAGCTGCGGGAGTGGTTATGAGGGAGGGGAGCTGTTTTTT. The chain couples TRBV6-5 to TRBJ2-2; TRBD2 matches 7 bases. The germline gives CDR1 MNHEY, CDR2 SVGAGI. The V and J ends lost 8 bases and 8 bases, in that order; junction bases with no gene match: 14. The CDR3 runs 15 residues.